The 18 T cell receptor beta chains given below trace back to one sample, sequenced in a study of blood T cell repertoires in COVID-19. This table comes from immunoSEQ multiplex PCR, and its TCRdb copy is limited to in-frame clones, with some not included. The data contain roughly 100,000 clones, around four fifths of them singletons. Sequenced sample: peripheral blood. Every receptor here comes from a man in his 60s with acute or convalescent COVID-19.

The DNA of the CDR3 is TGCGCCAGCAGTCAGGGGGCTTGGGAGACCCAGTACTTC. Its protein product is CASSQGAWETQYF. The chain employs TRBV10-2 and TRBJ2-5, with TRBD1 identical over 8 bases. Per germline, CDR1 WSHSY and CDR2 SAAADI. The CDR3 has 13 amino acids. Trimming cost V 5 bases and J 5 bases; bases outside gene matches: 4.

This clone has a handful of counts. J is TRBJ1-2 and V is TRBV25-1; possible D gene TRBD1, 5 bases. The CDR3 spans 13 residues. The V end was cut by 0 bases, the J end by 13 bases, with 15 bases between. The germline V gene encodes CDR1 MGHDK and CDR2 SYGVNS. CDR3 protein: CASSEYKYRSITF. CDR3 coding DNA: TGTGCCAGCAGTGAATATAAGTACAGGAGTATCACCTTC.

This chain joins TRBV12-3 or TRBV12-4 and TRBJ2-5, with a tentative D call TRBD1 (6 bases). The CDR3 is 13 residues long. V was cut by 3 bases and J by 5 bases, with 10 bases left in between. Here the CDR3 DNA reads TGTGCCAGCAGTTTTTTGGGGGCGGAGACCCAGTACTTC. This encodes CASSFLGAETQYF.

V gene TRBV5-1 combines with J gene TRBJ2-2, with D perhaps TRBD2 (5 bases). V gave up 2 bases and J gave up 0 bases, with 14 bases separating them. The CDR3 runs 17 residues. CDR1 and CDR2 from the germline V gene are SGHRS and YFSETQ. CDR3 nucleotides: TGCGCCAGCAGCTTTCCCCCCCGGGATCCGAACACCGGGGAGCTGTTTTTT. Translating gives CASSFPPRDPNTGELFF.

This clone was found once. Sequence at one end of the junction differs from germline and may be a read error. CDR3 amino acids: CASSAQDRVGELFF. CDR3 DNA sequence: TGTGCTAGCAGCGCGCAGGACAGGGTTGGGGAGCTGTTTTTT. This chain links TRBV7-7 with TRBJ2-2; 8 bases are shared with TRBD1. The CDR3 extends over 14 amino acids. The germline V gene encodes CDR1 SSHAT and CDR2 FNYEAQ (reference sequence).

This clone occurred a few times. V gene TRBV24-1 combines with J gene TRBJ2-5; 8 nucleotides line up with TRBD2. CDR1 KGHDR and CDR2 SFDVKD come from the germline V gene. The CDR3 runs to 15 residues. V was pared by 10 bases and J by 1 base, with 10 bases of the junction left unmatched. Here the CDR3 DNA reads TGTGCCACAGGGGGGGCGGGAGGTTTCCAAGAGACCCAGTACTTC. Its protein is CATGGAGGFQETQYF.

J is TRBJ2-7 and V is TRBV7-8; 9 bases are a match to TRBD1. Trimming at V came to 1 base and at J to 3 bases, leaving 4 bases not matched to a gene. This CDR3 is built from 15 residues. Germline-derived CDR1 and CDR2 are SGHVS and FQNEAQ. CDR3 coding DNA: TGTGCCAGCAGCTTAGTGGGGACAGGGTTCTACGAGCAGTACTTC. Its translation: CASSLVGTGFYEQYF.

This clone was counted a few times. The chain is built from TRBV11-2 and TRBJ1-4; D perhaps matches TRBD1 (5 bases). The CDR3 runs to 15 residues. The ends were cut back, 8 bases at V and 3 bases at J, with 16 bases in the middle. Germline CDR1 SGHAT, CDR2 FQNNGV. The CDR3 DNA reads as TGTGCCAGCGCGGGGGGGGGATTACCTAATGAAAAACTGTTTTTT. It is translated as CASAGGGLPNEKLFF.

The chain recombines TRBV20-1 with TRBJ1-1; D is possibly TRBD1 (5 bases). The CDR3 is 11 amino acids. Trimming took 6 bases from V and 7 from J, leaving 12 bases between them. The V gene's germline CDR1 is DFQATT and CDR2 SNEGSKA (reference sequence). This CDR3 is CSARTGIEAFF. CDR3 in DNA: TGCAGTGCCCGCACAGGAATTGAAGCTTTCTTT.

This clone was recorded only once. The CDR3 loop is CASRNTGLYGYTF. CDR3 sequence (DNA): TGTGCCAGCAGAAATACAGGGCTCTATGGCTACACCTTC. This chain links TRBV2 with TRBJ1-2; D perhaps matches TRBD1 (6 bases). CDR1 and CDR2 (germline): SNHLY, FYNNEI. V lost 6 bases and J lost 4, with 12 bases in between. CDR3 length: 13 amino acids.

V gene TRBV20-1 combines with J gene TRBJ1-1; D may be TRBD1 (6 bases). The V gene lost 6 bases and the J gene lost 5 bases, with 19 bases spanning the gap. Germline V gene data show CDR1 as DFQATT and CDR2 as SNEGSKA (reference sequence). This CDR3 comprises 14 residues. The CDR3 sequence is CSASTTGRGTEAFF. The DNA for the CDR3 is TGCAGTGCGAGTACTACAGGGAGGGGAACTGAAGCTTTCTTT.

This clone appeared a few times. The rearrangement joins TRBV6-1 to TRBJ2-5; 12 bases align to TRBD1. Per germline, CDR1 MNHNS and CDR2 SASEGT. Losses at the gene ends were 3 bases for V and 7 bases for J; bases not matched to a gene: 6. The CDR3 length is 15 residues. CDR3 residues: CASSEGTGGAGTQYF. CDR3 DNA: TGTGCCAGCAGTGAGGGGACAGGGGGCGCGGGGACCCAGTACTTC.

This chain uses TRBV2 with TRBJ1-1; D unresolved. The CDR3 is 15 amino acids. Per germline, CDR1 SNHLY and CDR2 FYNNEI. The V and J ends lost 4 bases and 2 bases respectively, with 14 bases between them. CDR3 nucleotide sequence: TGTGCCAGCAGTGGTGGTACGGGTGGAAACACTGAAGCTTTCTTT. Its translation: CASSGGTGGNTEAFF.

The rearrangement joins TRBV19 to TRBJ2-3; possibly TRBD2 for D (7 bases). With 1 base removed from V and 2 bases from J, the gap between germline ends came to 13 bases. Per germline, CDR1 LNHDA and CDR2 SQIVND (reference sequence). The CDR3 is 16 amino acids. This chain's CDR3 is CASSIGRGAPTDTQYF. Here the CDR3 DNA reads TGTGCCAGTAGTATAGGCCGGGGGGCCCCCACAGATACGCAGTATTTT.

The J gene is TRBJ1-2, the V gene TRBV28; D uncertain. The CDR3 has 13 residues. V was pared by 6 bases and J by 4 bases, with 12 bases between. Looked up from germline, CDR1 is MDHEN and CDR2 is SYDVKM. CDR3 in DNA: TGTGCCAGCAGACTCACAGTATTCTATGGCTACACCTTC. Protein: CASRLTVFYGYTF.

The rearrangement uses TRBV11-3 and TRBJ1-5, with TRBD1 as a possible D gene (5 bases). Germline loops: CDR1 SGHNT, CDR2 YENEEA. The CDR3 has 13 amino acids. Trimming removed 5 bases from V and 5 bases from J, with 10 bases in between. The CDR3 nucleotides are TGTGCCAGCAGCCGGACGGGGGATCAGCCCCAGCATTTT. Its protein is CASSRTGDQPQHF.

The genes are TRBV5-5 and TRBJ2-5; D is possibly TRBD2 (8 bases). Between the trimmed V and J ends, which lost 1 base and 5 bases, there was a span of 15 bases. The CDR3 sequence is 15 residues long. The germline CDR1 and CDR2 sequences are SGHKS and YYEKEE (reference sequence). The DNA of the CDR3 is TGTGCCAGCAGCTTGCGGGAGGGGGCGTATGAGACCCAGTACTTC. Translated: CASSLREGAYETQYF.

This chain joins TRBV19 and TRBJ1-2, with D possibly matching TRBD1 (6 bases). The CDR3 contains 13 residues. Trimming left V 6 bases short and J 4 bases short, with 12 bases between. Germline CDR1 is LNHDA and CDR2 is SQIVND (reference sequence). CDR3 protein: CASRFWDTYGYTF. CDR3 nucleotides: TGTGCCAGTAGGTTCTGGGACACCTATGGCTACACCTTC.